The TCR beta chain described here comes from a study of early T cells in non-severe SARS-CoV-2 infection. At the level of the study: Investigators sequenced bulk RNA drawn from unsorted whole blood, and chains remained unpaired. Study-wide findings and caveats: The matching step, a VDJdb search, favored anti-spike CD8 responses and missed private and CD4 specificities.

The V and J ends lost 3 bases and 5 bases respectively, with 3 bases between them. The length of the CDR3 is 11 residues. Per the germline V gene, CDR1 is SGHAT and CDR2 is FQNNGV. Unique molecular identifiers (one per individual cDNA molecule) were attached. MiXCR, run by TCRdb on the 5' RACE reads, gives a single entry per CDR3 protein. The sample includes tens of thousands of distinct CDR3 sequences, around 20% of them seen just once. As to this clonotype: Its specificity is not known.

This clonotype was sampled from an adult who was a healthcare worker with PCR-confirmed SARS-CoV-2 infection or an uninfected control (not recorded which). The chain employs TRBV11-2 and TRBJ2-3; no clear D. The sequences come from whole blood, collected at baseline. The CDR3 DNA sequence: TGTGCCAGCAGCTTGGGAGATACGCAGTATTTT. It codes for CASSLGDTQYF.